One sample yielded the 24 T cell receptor beta chains listed below, sequenced in a study of shared clonotypes between healthy human individuals. Clones were read by immunoSEQ multiplex PCR, and TCRdb kept only the in-frame ones, dropping some. The repertoire consists of 950,000 to 1,100,000 clones, with approximately 80% occurring once and the leading ten covering roughly 0.65%. Sequencing was done on a sample of memory CD4+ T cells from PBMCs. As for subset: CD45RA-negative fraction. These receptors all come from a man between 18 and 29 years old in good health. Some clones in this sample may be carry-over from other donors' samples.

The rearrangement joins TRBV27 to TRBJ1-5, with 7 positions matching TRBD1. The V segment lost 7 bases and the J segment 0 bases; nucleotides outside the gene matches: 6. This CDR3 region has 15 residues. CDR1 is MNHEY and CDR2 is SMNVEV in the germline V gene (reference sequence). The CDR3 reads CASTSTGYSNQPQHF. The CDR3 DNA reads as TGTGCCAGCACCTCGACAGGGTATAGCAATCAGCCCCAGCATTTT.

This chain links TRBV7-2 with TRBJ2-5, with 9 bases identical to TRBD2. With the DNA end fitting TRBJ2-7 better, the J assignment may be wrong. The CDR3 consists of 14 residues. Germline lookup yields CDR1 SGHTA and CDR2 FQGNSA. CDR3 loop: CASSNWREGYEQYF. The DNA of the CDR3 is TGTGCCAGCAGCAACTGGCGGGAGGGATACGAGCAGTACTTC.

This clone has only one observation. This chain connects TRBV5-1 to TRBJ2-5; 12 nucleotides line up with TRBD2. Trimming removed 3 bases from V and 1 base from J; junction bases left unmatched: 7. Germline CDR1 is SGHRS and CDR2 is YFSETQ. The CDR3 runs to 17 residues. CDR3 sequence: CASSSLGTSGFQETQYF. The CDR3 DNA reads TGCGCCAGCAGCTCCCTAGGGACTAGCGGGTTCCAAGAGACCCAGTACTTC. Full variable domain (rest looked up from reference TRBV5-1 and TRBJ2-5): KAGVTQTPRYLIKTRGQQVTLSCSPISGHRSVSWYQQTPGQGLQFLFEYFSETQRNKGNFPGRFSGRQFSNSRSEMNVSTLELGDSALYLCASSSLGTSGFQETQYFGPGTRLLVL.

This chain links TRBV19 with TRBJ2-2, with TRBD2 matching 13 bases. Germline-derived CDR1 and CDR2 are LNHDA and SQIVND (reference sequence). This CDR3 is 18 amino acids long. Germline trimming cut 6 bases from V and 4 bases from J; bases unmatched to any gene: 11. Here the CDR3 reads CASSPRLAGGVGTGELFF. The CDR3 DNA is TGTGCCAGTAGCCCTCGACTAGCGGGAGGTGTGGGCACCGGGGAGCTGTTTTTT. The full variable domain, completed using reference TRBV19 and TRBJ2-2, is DGGITQSPKYLFRKEGQNVTLSCEQNLNHDAMYWYRQDPGQGLRLIYYSQIVNDFQKGDIAEGYSVSREKKESFPLTVTSAQKNPTAFYLCASSPRLAGGVGTGELFFGEGSRLTVL.

The chain is built from TRBV11-1 and TRBJ2-5; D unresolved. CDR1 and CDR2 (germline): SGHAT, FQDESV (reference sequence). The germline V and J ends were trimmed by 4 bases and 5 bases, with 8 bases remaining between them. This CDR3 has 12 residues. The CDR3 sequence is CASSSPWETQYF. In DNA, the CDR3 is TGTGCCAGCAGCTCCCCCTGGGAGACCCAGTACTTC.

This sequence joins TRBV2 and TRBJ1-1, with 7 bases matching TRBD1. CDR3 length: 13 residues. CDR1 SNHLY and CDR2 FYNNEI come from the germline V gene. Losses at the gene ends were 4 bases for V and 9 bases for J; bases not matched to a gene: 8. The CDR3 loop reads CASSGLGQAKAFF. CDR3 bases: TGTGCCAGCAGTGGGTTAGGACAGGCCAAAGCTTTCTTT.

The V call is TRBV10-3, the J call TRBJ2-7; 9 bases line up with TRBD2. The J segment lost 6 bases and the V segment lost 6 bases, leaving 12 bases of the junction unmatched. Germline CDR1 ENHRY, CDR2 SYGVKD. This CDR3 is 15 amino acids long. The CDR3 DNA follows: TGTGCCATCAGACGGGTAGCGGGAGAGGGGGGCGAGCAGTACTTC. Translation gives CAIRRVAGEGGEQYF.

Of note for this clone: A read error may explain this, as a much larger clone is one base away. The chain uses TRBV29-1 and TRBJ2-7; maybe TRBD1 (5 bases). From germline, CDR1 is SQVTM and CDR2 ANQGSEA. The V end lost 0 bases, the J end lost 5 bases, and 14 bases lay between the germline ends. The CDR3 has 14 residues. CDR3 bases: TGCAGCGTTGAAGATTTAAGGGGCCACCACGAGCAGTACTTC. As protein: CSVEDLRGHHEQYF.

The chain uses TRBV5-1 and TRBJ2-7; 9 nucleotides align to TRBD2. Germline CDR1 reads SGHRS; CDR2 reads YFSETQ. The trim removed 2 bases at V and 3 bases at J, leaving 9 bases unmatched. There are 16 residues in the CDR3. CDR3 sequence reads: CASSFSFAGGVYEQYF. As DNA, the CDR3 is TGCGCCAGCAGCTTTTCCTTCGCGGGAGGGGTCTACGAGCAGTACTTC.

The chain links TRBV10-1 to TRBJ2-3; 15 bases are a match to TRBD2. The CDR3 has 19 amino acids. The germline gives CDR1 WNHNN, CDR2 SYGVQD (reference sequence). V dropped 6 bases and J dropped 5; count of bases not matched to a gene: 15. Here the CDR3 DNA reads TGCGCCAGCAGCGGAGGACTAGCGGGAGGGCCTATTCTGGAAGATACGCAGTATTTT. Translated: CASSGGLAGGPILEDTQYF.

The CDR3, as DNA: TGTGCCAGCAGGCCCGGGACTGCGAACACTGAAGCTTTCTTT. As protein: CASRPGTANTEAFF. The chain joins TRBV6-6 to TRBJ1-1; the D gene is possibly TRBD1 (5 bases). V was cut by 6 bases and J by 1 base, with 12 bases left in between. Germline-derived CDR1 and CDR2 are MNHNY and SVGAGI (reference sequence). This CDR3 has 14 amino acids.

This clone came up a few times. In DNA form, the CDR3 reads TGTGCCAGCAGCCAATTTAGGGAGACTCCCTATGGCTACACCTTC. Translation gives CASSQFRETPYGYTF. The V gene is TRBV16, the J gene TRBJ1-2; D gene unclear. The CDR3 length is 15 residues. Germline V gene lookup returns CDR1 KGHSY and CDR2 FQNENV. V was trimmed by 1 base and J by 4 bases, leaving 13 bases between them.

The chain employs TRBV9 and TRBJ2-7, with D possibly TRBD1 on 6 matching bases. CDR1 is SGDLS and CDR2 is YYNGEE in the germline V gene. The CDR3 extends over 13 amino acids. The V end was cut by 2 bases, the J end by 3 bases, with 9 bases between. This CDR3 reads CASSVTDSYEQYF. DNA for the CDR3: TGTGCCAGCAGCGTTACGGACAGCTACGAGCAGTACTTC.

This clone appeared a single time. The chain couples TRBV6-1 to TRBJ1-5, with 8 bases aligning to TRBD1. V dropped 5 bases and J dropped 2; count of bases not matched to a gene: 5. Germline values: CDR1 MNHNS, CDR2 SASEGT. CDR3 size: 15 residues. CDR3 coding DNA: TGTGCCAGCAGTAGACAGGGGTACGGCAATCAGCCCCAGCATTTT. Protein sequence: CASSRQGYGNQPQHF.

The chain has TRBV10-3 and TRBJ2-7; 8 bases line up with TRBD1. In germline, CDR1 is ENHRY, CDR2 SYGVKD. CDR3 length: 13 residues. Trimming removed 9 bases from V and 3 bases from J; junction bases left unmatched: 7. This chain's CDR3 is CAITRDRIYEQYF. CDR3 in DNA: TGTGCCATTACTAGGGACAGGATCTACGAGCAGTACTTC.

Comments on this clone: A junction end diverges from the germline sequence, so it may reflect a read error. Other DNA sequences from this sample encode an identical CDR3 as well. The chain joins TRBV28 to TRBJ2-7, with D possibly being TRBD1 or TRBD2 (5 bases each). The CDR3 has 15 amino acids. Germline loops: CDR1 MDHEN, CDR2 SYDVKM. The CDR3 loop is CASRTGTSRSYEQYF. The CDR3 DNA reads TGTGCAAGCAGAACTGGGACGTCCCGATCCTACGAGCAGTACTTC.

The chain has TRBV2 and TRBJ2-7, with TRBD1 matching 9 bases. The CDR3 covers 14 residues. Per germline, CDR1 SNHLY and CDR2 FYNNEI. The V gene end was trimmed by 6 bases and the J gene end by 4 bases; junction bases not matched to a gene: 7. CDR3 nucleotides: TGTGCCAGCAGCTCCGGGACAGGGTCTTACGAGCAGTACTTC. Translation gives CASSSGTGSYEQYF. The full variable domain, its missing parts supplied by reference TRBV2 and TRBJ2-7, is EPEVTQTPSHQVTQMGQEVILRCVPISNHLYFYWYRQILGQKVEFLVSFYNNEISEKSEIFDDQFSVERPDGSNFTLKIRSTKLEDSAMYFCASSSGTGSYEQYFGPGTRLTVT.

A note on this clone: The sample has other DNA sequences that encode this CDR3 too. The chain uses TRBV6-4 and TRBJ2-1; D remains unclear. Germline values: CDR1 MRHNA, CDR2 SNTAGT. There are 13 residues in the CDR3. The ends were cut back, 0 bases at V and 3 bases at J, with 3 bases in the middle. DNA for the CDR3: TGTGCCAGCAGTGACTCCGACTACAATGAGCAGTTCTTC. Translation gives CASSDSDYNEQFF.

This clone showed up just once. This chain connects TRBV11-2 to TRBJ2-1; 14 bases agree with TRBD2. The CDR3 consists of 16 residues. Germline V lookup: CDR1 SGHAT, CDR2 FQNNGV. The V segment lost 1 base and the J segment 8 bases; nucleotides outside the gene matches: 4. The CDR3 protein is CASSLGLAGGAYEQFF. DNA of the CDR3: TGTGCCAGCAGCTTAGGACTAGCGGGAGGGGCTTATGAGCAGTTCTTC.

The chain combines TRBV11-2 with TRBJ2-1; D remains unclear. Germline lookup yields CDR1 SGHAT and CDR2 FQNNGV. This CDR3 is 15 amino acids long. V dropped 5 bases and J dropped 0 bases, with 11 bases sitting between them. CDR3 residues: CASSPEFSSYNEQFF. DNA for the CDR3: TGTGCCAGCAGCCCAGAATTTAGCTCCTACAATGAGCAGTTCTTC.

The J gene is TRBJ1-2, the V gene TRBV5-1; no clear D gene. CDR3 length equals 12 residues. The germline CDR1 and CDR2 sequences are SGHRS and YFSETQ. V was clipped by 4 bases and J by 9 bases, with 13 bases between them. This CDR3 is CASSVLGSSYTF. The CDR3 DNA sequence: TGCGCCAGCAGCGTCCTAGGATCCAGCTACACCTTC.

This clone was counted a few times. The chain recombines TRBV6-5 with TRBJ2-7; 9 nucleotides agree with TRBD1. Germline loops: CDR1 MNHEY, CDR2 SVGAGI. The CDR3 sequence is 15 residues long. V lost 6 bases, J lost 2 bases, and 8 bases stayed unmatched. This CDR3 is CASRPTRDRAYEQYF. The CDR3 DNA sequence: TGTGCCAGCAGACCAACCCGGGACAGGGCCTACGAGCAGTACTTC.

In the case of this clone: Distinct nucleotide sequences in the sample also encode this CDR3. The chain carries TRBV7-3 and TRBJ1-1, with D unresolved. With 5 bases removed from V and 1 base from J, the gap between germline ends came to 8 bases. This CDR3 is 13 amino acids long. The germline gives CDR1 SGHTA, CDR2 FQGTGA. CDR3 DNA sequence: TGTGCCAGCAGCCTGGAGGGGAACACTGAAGCTTTCTTT. This translates into CASSLEGNTEAFF. Filled out from reference TRBV7-3 and TRBJ1-1, the complete variable domain reads GAGVSQTPSNKVTEKGKYVELRCDPISGHTALYWYRQSLGQGPEFLIYFQGTGAADDSGLPNDRFFAVRPEGSVSTLKIQRTERGDSAVYLCASSLEGNTEAFFGQGTRLTVV.

This chain joins TRBV19 and TRBJ1-5, with 7 bases fitting TRBD1. V lost 4 bases and J lost 0; bases outside the gene matches: 12. The germline V gene has CDR1 LNHDA and CDR2 SQIVND (reference sequence). This CDR3 has 18 residues. DNA for the CDR3: TGTGCCAGTAGTAAGAGGGCGTCAGGGGGTTATAGCAATCAGCCCCAGCATTTT. Translation gives CASSKRASGGYSNQPQHF.